This T cell receptor (beta chain) stems from a study of T cells after yellow fever vaccination. Study conclusions and caveats: The booster saw the reappearance of most primary-vaccination clones (roughly 96% CD4, roughly 90% CD8). Though it reached lower strength, the secondary response hit its peak faster, day 5 versus 15. Of the clonotypes, a small share occurred in both CD4 and CD8 compartments.

A process of 5'RACE template switching, which added a universal primer site and UMIs, was used to make TCR cDNA. MiXCR, run by TCRdb on the 5' RACE reads, gives a single entry per CDR3 protein. The data contain 510,000 or so distinct CDR3 sequences, 15% to 20% of them seen just once; the ten biggest clones take up roughly an eighth. This clonotype has only a few counts. No antigen is known for it. The clonotype was recovered from a man aged 25-45 years who received the YFV17D yellow fever vaccine. The sequencing used PBMCs, collected 15 days after the yellow fever booster vaccination.

The CDR3 sequence: CASSLAPGSEQFF. The CDR3 DNA is TGTGCCAGCAGCTTAGCACCGGGAAGTGAGCAGTTCTTC. The V call is TRBV7-9, the J call TRBJ2-1; a weak D match, TRBD2 (5 bases). Trimming left V 0 bases short and J 9 bases short, with 9 bases between. Looked up from germline, CDR1 is SEHNR and CDR2 is FQNEAQ (reference sequence). CDR3 length equals 13 residues.